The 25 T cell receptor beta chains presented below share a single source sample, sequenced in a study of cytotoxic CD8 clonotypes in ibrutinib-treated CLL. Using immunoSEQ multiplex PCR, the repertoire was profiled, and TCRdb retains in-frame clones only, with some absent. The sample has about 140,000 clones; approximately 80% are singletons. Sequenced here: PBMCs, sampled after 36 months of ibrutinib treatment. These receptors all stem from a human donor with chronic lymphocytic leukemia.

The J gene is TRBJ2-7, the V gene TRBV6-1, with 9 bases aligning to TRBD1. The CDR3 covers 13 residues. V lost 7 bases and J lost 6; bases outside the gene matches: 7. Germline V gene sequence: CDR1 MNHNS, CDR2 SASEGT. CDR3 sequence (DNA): TGTGCCAGCAAGACAGGGGGAGGGAGCGAGCAGTACTTC. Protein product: CASKTGGGSEQYF.

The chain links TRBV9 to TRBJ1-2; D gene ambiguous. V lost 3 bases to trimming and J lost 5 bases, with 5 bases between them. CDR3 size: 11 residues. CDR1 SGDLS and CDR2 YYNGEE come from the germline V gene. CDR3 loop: CASSARYGYTF. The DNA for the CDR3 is TGTGCCAGCAGCGCCCGGTATGGCTACACCTTC.

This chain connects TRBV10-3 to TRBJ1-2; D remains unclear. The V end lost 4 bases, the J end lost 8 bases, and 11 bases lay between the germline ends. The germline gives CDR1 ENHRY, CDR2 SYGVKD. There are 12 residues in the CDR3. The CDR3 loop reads CAISGPMRGYTF. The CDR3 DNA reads TGTGCCATCAGTGGGCCCATGAGGGGCTACACCTTC.

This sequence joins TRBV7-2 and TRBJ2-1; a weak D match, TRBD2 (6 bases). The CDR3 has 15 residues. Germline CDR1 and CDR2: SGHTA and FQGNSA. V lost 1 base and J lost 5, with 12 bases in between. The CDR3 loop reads CASSLVGGYHNEQFF. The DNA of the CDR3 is TGTGCCAGCAGCTTAGTCGGGGGTTACCACAATGAGCAGTTCTTC. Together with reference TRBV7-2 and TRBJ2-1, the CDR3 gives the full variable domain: GAGVSQSPSNKVTEKGKDVELRCDPISGHTALYWYRQSLGQGLEFLIYFQGNSAPDKSGLPSDRFSAERTGGSVSTLTIQRTQQEDSAVYLCASSLVGGYHNEQFFGPGTRLTVL.

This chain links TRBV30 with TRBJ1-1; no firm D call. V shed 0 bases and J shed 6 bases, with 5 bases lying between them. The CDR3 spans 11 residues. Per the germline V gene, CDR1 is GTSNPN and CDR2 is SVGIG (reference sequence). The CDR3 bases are TGTGCCTGGAGTGTACTCTCTGAAGCTTTCTTT. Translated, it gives CAWSVLSEAFF. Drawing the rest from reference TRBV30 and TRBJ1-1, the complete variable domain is SQTIHQWPATLVQPVGSPLSLECTVEGTSNPNLYWYRQAAGRGLQLLFYSVGIGQISSEVPQNLSASRPQDRQFILSSKKLLLSDSGFYLCAWSVLSEAFFGQGTRLTVV.

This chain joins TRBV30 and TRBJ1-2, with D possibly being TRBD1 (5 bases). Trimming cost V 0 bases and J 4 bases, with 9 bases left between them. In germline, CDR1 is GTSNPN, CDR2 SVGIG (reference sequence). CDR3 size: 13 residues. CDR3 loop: CAWSVDQGYGYTF. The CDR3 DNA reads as TGTGCCTGGAGTGTAGATCAGGGCTATGGCTACACCTTC. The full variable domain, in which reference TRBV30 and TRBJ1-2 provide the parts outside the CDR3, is SQTIHQWPATLVQPVGSPLSLECTVEGTSNPNLYWYRQAAGRGLQLLFYSVGIGQISSEVPQNLSASRPQDRQFILSSKKLLLSDSGFYLCAWSVDQGYGYTFGSGTRLTVV.

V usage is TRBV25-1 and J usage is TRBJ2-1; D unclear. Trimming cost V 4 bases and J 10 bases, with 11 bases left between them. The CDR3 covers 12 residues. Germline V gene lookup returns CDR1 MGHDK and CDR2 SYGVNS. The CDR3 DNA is TGTGCCAGCAGTGCCTCAGATGTGGAGCAGTTCTTC. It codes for CASSASDVEQFF.

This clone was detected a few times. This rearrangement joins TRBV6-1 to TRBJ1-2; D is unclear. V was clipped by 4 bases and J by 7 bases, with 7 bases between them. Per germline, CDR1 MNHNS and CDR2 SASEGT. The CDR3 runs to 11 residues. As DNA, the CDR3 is TGTGCCAGCAGTGTTCCGGGTGGCTACACCTTC. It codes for CASSVPGGYTF.

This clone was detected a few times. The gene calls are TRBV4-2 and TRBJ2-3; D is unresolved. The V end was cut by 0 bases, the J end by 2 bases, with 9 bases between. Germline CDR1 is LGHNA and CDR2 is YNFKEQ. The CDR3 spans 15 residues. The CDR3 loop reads CASSQEQANTDTQYF. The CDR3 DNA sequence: TGTGCCAGCAGCCAAGAGCAAGCGAACACAGATACGCAGTATTTT.

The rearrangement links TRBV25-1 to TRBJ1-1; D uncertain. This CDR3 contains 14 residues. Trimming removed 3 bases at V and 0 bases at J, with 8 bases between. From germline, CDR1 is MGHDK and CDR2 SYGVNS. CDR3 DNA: TGTGCCAGCAGTGACTCCCTAATGAACACTGAAGCTTTCTTT. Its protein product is CASSDSLMNTEAFF.

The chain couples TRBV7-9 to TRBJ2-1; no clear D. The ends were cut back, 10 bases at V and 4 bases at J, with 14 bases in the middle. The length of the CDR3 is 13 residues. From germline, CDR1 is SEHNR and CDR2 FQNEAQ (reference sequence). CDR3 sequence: CAIQAIGYNEQFF. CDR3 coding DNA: TGTGCCATCCAGGCTATAGGTTACAATGAGCAGTTCTTC.

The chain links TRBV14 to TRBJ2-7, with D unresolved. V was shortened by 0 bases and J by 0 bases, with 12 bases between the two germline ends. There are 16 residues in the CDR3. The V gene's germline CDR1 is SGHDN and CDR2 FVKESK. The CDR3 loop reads CASSQDLSVNSYEQYF. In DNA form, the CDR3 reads TGTGCCAGCAGCCAAGATTTGAGCGTAAACTCCTACGAGCAGTACTTC.

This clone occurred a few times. In DNA, the CDR3 is TGTGCCAGCAGCTTAGATGAGTACGGGTCCTACGAGCAGTACTTC. This sequence encodes CASSLDEYGSYEQYF. The V call is TRBV7-8, the J call TRBJ2-7; D is undetermined. The V and J ends lost 1 base and 1 base respectively, with 11 bases between them. The CDR3 sequence is 15 residues long. Looked up from germline, CDR1 is SGHVS and CDR2 is FQNEAQ.

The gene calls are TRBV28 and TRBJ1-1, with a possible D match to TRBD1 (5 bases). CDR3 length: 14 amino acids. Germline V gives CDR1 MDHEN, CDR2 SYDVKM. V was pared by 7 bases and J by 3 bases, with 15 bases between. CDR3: CASTSVPGHTEAFF. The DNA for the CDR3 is TGTGCCAGCACATCGGTCCCGGGGCACACTGAAGCTTTCTTT.

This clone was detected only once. The CDR3 DNA reads TGTGCCAGCAGCCGGGGGACACAAAACTATGGCTACACCTTC. Protein: CASSRGTQNYGYTF. The chain joins TRBV5-6 to TRBJ1-2; D perhaps matches TRBD1 (6 bases). The germline V gene has CDR1 SGHDT and CDR2 YYEEEE. V dropped 4 bases and J dropped 2 bases, with 12 bases sitting between them. The CDR3 covers 14 residues.

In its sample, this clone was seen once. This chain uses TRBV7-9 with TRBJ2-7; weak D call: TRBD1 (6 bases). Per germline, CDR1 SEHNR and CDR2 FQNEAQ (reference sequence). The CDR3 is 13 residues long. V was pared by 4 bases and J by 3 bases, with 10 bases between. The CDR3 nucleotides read TGTGCCAGCAGCTCAAGGACAGACTACGAGCAGTACTTC. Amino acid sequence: CASSSRTDYEQYF.

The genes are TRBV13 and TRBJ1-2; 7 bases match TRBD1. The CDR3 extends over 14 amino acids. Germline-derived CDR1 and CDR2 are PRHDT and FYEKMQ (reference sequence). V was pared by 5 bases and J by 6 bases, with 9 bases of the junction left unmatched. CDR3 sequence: CASSRSTGRDGYTF. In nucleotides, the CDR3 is TGTGCCAGCAGCCGATCGACAGGGAGGGATGGCTACACCTTC.

The CDR3 protein is CASSPGTSGAYEQYF. In DNA form, the CDR3 reads TGTGCCAGCAGCCCCGGGACTAGCGGGGCATACGAGCAGTACTTC. The V gene is TRBV9, the J gene TRBJ2-7; TRBD2 matches at 13 bases. V lost 4 bases, J lost 4 bases, and 5 bases stayed unmatched. This CDR3 spans 15 amino acids. Germline assignment: CDR1 SGDLS and CDR2 YYNGEE.

CDR3 in amino acids: CASSTSGGFGETQYF. In DNA, the CDR3 is TGTGCCAGCAGCACGAGCGGGGGGTTTGGTGAGACCCAGTACTTC. V is TRBV5-8 and J is TRBJ2-5; 9 bases line up with TRBD2. There are 15 residues in the CDR3. The V segment lost 4 bases and the J segment 5 bases; nucleotides outside the gene matches: 9. Germline V lookup: CDR1 SGHTS, CDR2 YDEGEE. Complete variable domain (other parts from reference TRBV5-8 and TRBJ2-5): EAGVTQSPTHLIKTRGQQATLRCSPISGHTSVYWYQQALGLGLQFLLWYDEGEERNRGNFPPRFSGRQFPNYSSELNVNALELEDSALYLCASSTSGGFGETQYFGPGTRLLVL.

CDR3 nucleotide sequence: TGCGCCAGCAGCCAAGGACTATTAGACTATGGCTACACCTTC. This gives the protein CASSQGLLDYGYTF. The chain joins TRBV4-1 to TRBJ1-2; unclear D gene. The ends were cut back, 1 base at V and 3 bases at J, with 9 bases in the middle. This CDR3 has 14 residues. Germline V CDR1 and CDR2: MGHRA, YSYEKL.

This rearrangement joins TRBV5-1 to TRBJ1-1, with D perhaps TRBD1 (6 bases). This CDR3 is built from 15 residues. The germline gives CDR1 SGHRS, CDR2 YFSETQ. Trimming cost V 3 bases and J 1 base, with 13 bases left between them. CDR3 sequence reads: CASSWGATGNTEAFF. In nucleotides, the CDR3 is TGCGCCAGCAGCTGGGGGGCTACGGGGAACACTGAAGCTTTCTTT.

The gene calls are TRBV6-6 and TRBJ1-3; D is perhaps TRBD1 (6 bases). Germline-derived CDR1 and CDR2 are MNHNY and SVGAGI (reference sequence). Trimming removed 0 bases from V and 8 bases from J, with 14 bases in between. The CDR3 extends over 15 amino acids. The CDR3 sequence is CASSYSQRGRHTIYF. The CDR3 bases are TGTGCCAGCAGTTACTCTCAACGGGGGCGGCACACCATATATTTT.

The CDR3 protein is CSVDPGQRRYGYTF. The CDR3 nucleotides are TGCAGCGTTGACCCGGGACAGAGACGCTATGGCTACACCTTC. This rearrangement joins TRBV29-1 to TRBJ1-2, with 7 bases fitting TRBD1. V lost 3 bases to trimming and J lost 4 bases; unmatched junction nucleotides: 8. The CDR3 totals 14 residues. Germline-derived CDR1 and CDR2 are SQVTM and ANQGSEA.

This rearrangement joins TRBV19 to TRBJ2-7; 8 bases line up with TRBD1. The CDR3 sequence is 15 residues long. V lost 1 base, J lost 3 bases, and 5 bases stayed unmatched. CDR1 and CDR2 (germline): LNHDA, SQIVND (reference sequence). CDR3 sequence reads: CASSIGQGLLYEQYF. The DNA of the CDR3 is TGTGCCAGTAGTATAGGACAGGGGTTACTCTACGAGCAGTACTTC.

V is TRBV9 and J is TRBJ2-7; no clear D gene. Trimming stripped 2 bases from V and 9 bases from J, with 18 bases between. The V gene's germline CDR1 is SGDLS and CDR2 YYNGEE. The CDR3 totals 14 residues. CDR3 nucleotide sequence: TGTGCCAGCAGCGTCGATCAGGCAGCTGGGATGCAGTACTTC. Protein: CASSVDQAAGMQYF. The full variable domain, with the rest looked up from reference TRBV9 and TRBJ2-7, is DSGVTQTPKHLITATGQRVTLRCSPRSGDLSVYWYQQSLDQGLQFLIQYYNGEERAKGNILERFSAQQFPDLHSELNLSSLELGDSALYFCASSVDQAAGMQYFGPGTRLTVT.